This T cell receptor beta chain was captured in a study of blood T cell repertoires in COVID-19. Germline CDR1 is MRHNA and CDR2 is SNTAGT. This CDR3 region has 13 residues. V dropped 7 bases and J dropped 3 bases, with 12 bases sitting between them. Profiling relied on immunoSEQ multiplex PCR, and the TCRdb table lists in-frame clones only, not all of them. This sample has around 75,000 clones, with 80% to 90% found just once. V and J are TRBV6-4 and TRBJ1-1; tentative D call: TRBD1 (6 bases). This TCR came from a man in his 60s with acute or convalescent COVID-19. The sample was peripheral blood. The CDR3 DNA is TGTGCCAGCAAGGGGGGGAGGGACACTGAAGCTTTCTTT. Protein sequence: CASKGGRDTEAFF.